These 4 T cell receptor beta chains came from one sample sequenced in a study of tumor-infiltrating lymphocytes in primary liver carcinoma. Making TCR beta cDNA involved 400 to 600 ng total RNA and a constant-region primer. Amplification in three nested multiplex PCR rounds with slightly modified ARM-PCR gave rise to TCR beta libraries. Rounds one and two of PCR, each of 10 cycles, were primed with TRBV1-TRBV30 forward primers and a C-beta reverse primer. TCRdb redid the calling of the multiplex PCR reads with MiXCR, one entry per CDR3 protein. The sample records 300,000 to 350,000 distinct CDR3 sequences, roughly three fifths being singletons. Extraction also yielded germline DNA, while blood RNA was obtained from unsorted whole blood. Material for sequencing was peripheral blood. These receptors came from a woman in her twenties or thirties with primary liver carcinoma and hepatitis B virus infection.

The chain carries TRBV4-1 and TRBJ1-1, with 7 positions matching TRBD1. Trimming at V came to 4 bases and at J to 4 bases, leaving 9 bases not matched to a gene. Germline CDR1 MGHRA, CDR2 YSYEKL. This CDR3 contains 15 residues. The chain's CDR3 is CASSPLPGQTTEAFF. DNA for the CDR3: TGCGCCAGCAGCCCGCTACCGGGACAGACCACTGAAGCTTTCTTT.

At least ten counts were recorded for this clonotype. The rearrangement links TRBV6-2 or TRBV6-3 to TRBJ1-2; TRBD1 is a possible D gene (6 bases). The germline gives CDR1 MNHEY, CDR2 SVGEGT. The CDR3 totals 12 residues. Between the trimmed V and J ends, which lost 6 bases and 4 bases, there was a span of 9 bases. The CDR3 nucleotides read TGTGCCAGCAGCCCGGACAGCTATGGCTACACCTTC. It translates to CASSPDSYGYTF.

This clonotype was detected ten times or more. The chain has TRBV12-3 or TRBV12-4 and TRBJ2-1; no clear D. The CDR3 loop spans 13 amino acids. V lost 1 base, J lost 7 bases, and 8 bases lay in between. Here the CDR3 reads CASSLGVENEQFF. The CDR3 DNA follows: TGTGCCAGCAGTTTAGGGGTGGAGAATGAGCAGTTCTTC.

This clonotype has more than one count but fewer than ten. This rearrangement joins TRBV4-1 to TRBJ1-1; D gene ambiguous. V was cut by 6 bases and J by 4 bases, with 15 bases left in between. The CDR3 is 14 residues long. Germline values: CDR1 MGHRA, CDR2 YSYEKL. The CDR3 region is CASRDIREGTEAFF. CDR3 in DNA: TGCGCCAGCAGAGACATAAGGGAGGGCACTGAAGCTTTCTTT.